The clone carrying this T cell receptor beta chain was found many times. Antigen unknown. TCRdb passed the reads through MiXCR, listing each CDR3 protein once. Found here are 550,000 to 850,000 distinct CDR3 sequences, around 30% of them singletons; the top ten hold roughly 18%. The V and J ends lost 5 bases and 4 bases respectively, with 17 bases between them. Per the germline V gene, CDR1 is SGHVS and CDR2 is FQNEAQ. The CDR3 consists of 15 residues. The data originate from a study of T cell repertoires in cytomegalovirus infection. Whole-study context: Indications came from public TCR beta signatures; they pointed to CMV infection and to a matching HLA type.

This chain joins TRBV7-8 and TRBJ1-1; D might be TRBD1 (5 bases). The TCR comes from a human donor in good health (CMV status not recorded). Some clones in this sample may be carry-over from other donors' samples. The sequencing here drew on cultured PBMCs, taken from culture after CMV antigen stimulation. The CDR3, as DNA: TGTGCCAGCAGCAGGTTTAAGGGGCTCGGCACTGAAGCTTTCTTT. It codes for CASSRFKGLGTEAFF.